A single sample gave rise to the 13 T cell receptor beta chains below, sequenced in a study of cytomegalovirus exposure and HLA in healthy donors. PCR was performed using 60 Vbeta and 13 Jbeta primers. Profiled with immunoSEQ multiplex PCR; TCRdb holds only in-frame clones, not every one. The sample yields about 98,000 clones, more than 60% seen once. What was sequenced was PBMCs. Receptors originate from a man in his fifties or sixties in good health and CMV-seronegative.

The chain recombines TRBV28 with TRBJ1-6; D is unresolved. The CDR3 totals 14 residues. Germline values: CDR1 MDHEN, CDR2 SYDVKM. V dropped 5 bases and J dropped 7 bases, with 12 bases sitting between them. In DNA, the CDR3 is TGTGCCAGCAGTCCCGGAGGCGGAAATTCACCCCTCCACTTT. It yields the protein CASSPGGGNSPLHF. Using reference TRBV28 and TRBJ1-6 for the parts outside the CDR3, the full variable domain is DVKVTQSSRYLVKRTGEKVFLECVQDMDHENMFWYRQDPGLGLRLIYFSYDVKMKEKGDIPEGYSVSREKKERFSLILESASTNQTSMYLCASSPGGGNSPLHFGNGTRLTVT.

Concerning this clone itself: An end of the junction differs from the germline gene, which may be a read error. The rearrangement joins TRBV7-9 to TRBJ1-3; the match to TRBD1 covers 7 bases. Per germline, CDR1 SEHNR and CDR2 FQNEAQ (reference sequence). This CDR3 is 12 amino acids long. The CDR3 region is CSSSSTGSDIYF. CDR3 DNA: TGTTCCAGCAGCTCGACAGGGTCTGACATATATTTT.

The V call is TRBV2, the J call TRBJ1-1; D is uncertain. Looked up from germline, CDR1 is SNHLY and CDR2 is FYNNEI. This CDR3 is 12 amino acids long. Trimming took off 8 bases at V and 1 base at J, with 8 bases between the two ends. The CDR3 protein is CASGRGNTEAFF. The DNA for the CDR3 is TGTGCCAGCGGAAGAGGGAACACTGAAGCTTTCTTT.

This sequence joins TRBV6-5 and TRBJ2-1, with TRBD1 as a possible D gene (6 bases). The germline gives CDR1 MNHEY, CDR2 SVGAGI. This CDR3 region has 14 residues. Trimming took off 2 bases at V and 6 bases at J, with 11 bases between the two ends. CDR3 nucleotide sequence: TGTGCCAGCAGTTACGGGGTGACAGGCAATGAGCAGTTCTTC. Its translation is CASSYGVTGNEQFF.

The chain has TRBV19 and TRBJ2-3; 9 positions agree with TRBD2. Looked up from germline, CDR1 is LNHDA and CDR2 is SQIVND (reference sequence). This CDR3 comprises 16 residues. Trimming removed 5 bases from V and 0 bases from J; junction bases left unmatched: 6. The CDR3 is CASSGPSGTSTDTQYF. The CDR3, as DNA: TGTGCCAGTAGTGGGCCTAGCGGGACTAGCACAGATACGCAGTATTTT. Full variable domain (missing parts from reference TRBV19 and TRBJ2-3): DGGITQSPKYLFRKEGQNVTLSCEQNLNHDAMYWYRQDPGQGLRLIYYSQIVNDFQKGDIAEGYSVSREKKESFPLTVTSAQKNPTAFYLCASSGPSGTSTDTQYFGPGTRLTVL.

The J gene is TRBJ2-1, the V gene TRBV9, with TRBD2 matching 8 bases. Germline V CDR1 and CDR2: SGDLS, YYNGEE. This CDR3 spans 17 amino acids. The V and J ends lost 4 bases and 0 bases, in that order; junction bases with no gene match: 9. CDR3 DNA: TGTGCCAGCAGCTCCCGGGGGGGGCTGAGCTCCTACAATGAGCAGTTCTTC. Its translation is CASSSRGGLSSYNEQFF.

The chain recombines TRBV10-1 with TRBJ2-1, with D perhaps matching TRBD2 (7 bases). This CDR3 is built from 15 residues. V lost 2 bases and J 5 bases, leaving 13 bases between the germline ends. Germline assignment: CDR1 WNHNN and CDR2 SYGVQD (reference sequence). The CDR3 loop reads CASSERVGGDNEQFF. Here the CDR3 DNA reads TGCGCCAGCAGTGAGCGTGTAGGGGGGGACAATGAGCAGTTCTTC.

The CDR3 is CASSKYRGLRSSNQPQHF. As DNA, the CDR3 is TGTGCCAGTAGTAAATACAGGGGCCTTCGCTCCAGCAATCAGCCCCAGCATTTT. The rearrangement uses TRBV19 and TRBJ1-5, with 7 bases matching TRBD1. The trim removed 4 bases at V and 1 base at J, leaving 13 bases unmatched. CDR1 LNHDA and CDR2 SQIVND come from the germline V gene (reference sequence). The CDR3 extends over 18 amino acids.

The J gene is TRBJ2-7, the V gene TRBV5-1; 10 bases line up with TRBD2. The CDR3 covers 15 residues. V dropped 0 bases and J dropped 5; count of bases not matched to a gene: 5. Germline V CDR1 and CDR2: SGHRS, YFSETQ. Here the CDR3 reads CASSLELAGDHEQYF. The CDR3 nucleotides are TGCGCCAGCAGCTTGGAGCTAGCGGGAGACCACGAGCAGTACTTC.

The gene calls are TRBV5-1 and TRBJ2-7; D ambiguous. Per the germline V gene, CDR1 is SGHRS and CDR2 is YFSETQ. The CDR3 extends over 14 amino acids. V dropped 0 bases and J dropped 7 bases, with 14 bases sitting between them. The CDR3 coding sequence is TGCGCCAGCAGCTTGGAATCTCCGTTCGGGGAGCAGTACTTC. Translated, it gives CASSLESPFGEQYF.

The CDR3: CASSQGAATNEKLFF. The CDR3 DNA sequence: TGTGCCAGCAGTCAAGGAGCTGCAACTAATGAAAAACTGTTTTTT. The chain joins TRBV6-5 to TRBJ1-4; D remains unclear. V shed 5 bases and J shed 0 bases, with 10 bases lying between them. The V gene's germline CDR1 is MNHEY and CDR2 SVGAGI. The CDR3 sequence is 15 residues long.

The V gene is TRBV7-6, the J gene TRBJ2-1, with 9 positions matching TRBD2. The germline CDR1 and CDR2 sequences are SGHVS and FNYEAQ. V lost 0 bases, J lost 7 bases, and 10 bases stayed unmatched. The CDR3 runs 17 residues. The CDR3 sequence: CASSLAPGGGVGNEQFF. CDR3 coding DNA: TGTGCCAGCAGCTTAGCGCCCGGCGGGGGGGTAGGTAATGAGCAGTTCTTC.

The V and J genes are TRBV9 and TRBJ2-1; the match to TRBD2 covers 7 bases. V shed 1 base and J 5 bases; nucleotides not matched to a gene: 9. This CDR3 region has 16 residues. Germline CDR1 SGDLS, CDR2 YYNGEE. CDR3: CASSVNPAGSNNEQFF. The CDR3 DNA is TGTGCCAGCAGCGTAAACCCAGCGGGGAGCAACAATGAGCAGTTCTTC.